This T cell receptor (beta chain) was captured by sequencing in a study of blood T cell repertoires in COVID-19. Study-wide background: The United States, Italy and Spain provided the acute and convalescent COVID-19 samples. Nucleic acid was either cDNA or gDNA, and it came from T cells, B-cell-depleted T cells, or PBMCs.

CDR1 and CDR2 from the germline V gene are SGHRS and YFSETQ. The CDR3 is 15 residues long. V dropped 3 bases and J dropped 0; count of bases not matched to a gene: 3. Original methodology: Reference gene primer amplification in the assay estimated nucleated cell counts. Clones were read by immunoSEQ multiplex PCR, and TCRdb kept only the in-frame ones, dropping some. V, J and clone size were drawn from that table, and D and trimming were deduced from the DNA. Of 200,000 to 250,000 clones in the sample, approximately 80% were seen once. The specimen sequenced was peripheral blood. The V and J genes are TRBV5-1 and TRBJ1-2; 9 bases fit TRBD1. This sequence originates from a man of 80 years or more with acute or convalescent COVID-19. CDR3 bases: TGCGCCAGCAGCTGGACAGGGGAACCTAACTATGGCTACACCTTC. This codes for CASSWTGEPNYGYTF.